These 24 T cell receptor beta chains share one sample of origin, sequenced in a study of T cell repertoires in cytomegalovirus infection. For these receptors, no antigen is known. TCRdb fed the reads into MiXCR, producing one record per CDR3 protein. The sample yields approximately 730,000 distinct CDR3 sequences, about 27% seen once. This material consisted of cultured CD8+ T cells from PBMCs, taken from culture after CMV antigen stimulation. These receptor sequences come from a human donor in good health (CMV status not recorded). Some clones in this sample may be carry-over from other donors' samples.

V and J are TRBV27 and TRBJ1-6, with D maybe TRBD1 (5 bases). Trimming took off 6 bases at V and 6 bases at J, with 12 bases between the two ends. The CDR3 totals 14 residues. CDR1 and CDR2 from the germline V gene are MNHEY and SMNVEV (reference sequence). For the CDR3, the DNA is TGTGCCAGCAGCCCATCAGGGCTTAATTCACCCCTCCACTTT. Translation gives CASSPSGLNSPLHF.

J is TRBJ2-3 and V is TRBV5-6; maybe TRBD2 (6 bases). Germline CDR1 and CDR2: SGHDT and YYEEEE. This CDR3 is built from 17 residues. V shed 4 bases and J shed 5 bases, with 23 bases lying between them. The CDR3 sequence is CASSGISSGTGVDTQYF. CDR3 DNA sequence: TGTGCCAGCAGCGGAATATCATCTGGGACTGGGGTAGATACGCAGTATTTT. The complete variable domain, with remaining parts taken from reference TRBV5-6 and TRBJ2-3, reads DAGVTQSPTHLIKTRGQQVTLRCSPKSGHDTVSWYQQALGQGPQFIFQYYEEEERQRGNFPDRFSGHQFPNYSSELNVNALLLGDSALYLCASSGISSGTGVDTQYFGPGTRLTVL.

The chain uses TRBV6-5 and TRBJ1-4, with TRBD1 matching over 7 bases. Germline values: CDR1 MNHEY, CDR2 SVGAGI. With V trimmed by 3 bases and J by 0 bases, 13 bases remained unmatched. The CDR3 covers 19 residues. CDR3 DNA: TGTGCCAGCAGTTATATGGGCTACTGGGACAGCTCAACTAATGAAAAACTGTTTTTT. This gives the protein CASSYMGYWDSSTNEKLFF.

CDR3 sequence: CASSLDGDGGYGYTF. DNA of the CDR3: TGTGCCAGCAGCCTCGACGGCGATGGAGGCTATGGCTACACCTTC. J is TRBJ1-2 and V is TRBV7-6; no reliable D call. CDR1 SGHVS and CDR2 FNYEAQ come from the germline V gene. Trimming stripped 5 bases from V and 4 bases from J, with 17 bases between. The CDR3 contains 15 residues.

This rearrangement joins TRBV6-5 to TRBJ2-1; 7 nucleotides match TRBD2. CDR1 and CDR2 (germline): MNHEY, SVGAGI. The CDR3 is 13 amino acids. Trimming at V came to 7 bases and at J to 6 bases, leaving 6 bases not matched to a gene. CDR3 protein: CASTLAGLNEQFF. The CDR3 region has the DNA TGTGCCAGCACCTTAGCGGGCCTCAATGAGCAGTTCTTC.

This clonotype was counted ten times or more. The chain is built from TRBV7-6 and TRBJ1-1; 8 nucleotides align to TRBD1. In germline, CDR1 is SGHVS, CDR2 FNYEAQ. CDR3 length: 14 amino acids. Trimming removed 5 bases from V and 8 bases from J; junction bases left unmatched: 10. The CDR3 sequence is CASSGRTGLSEAFF. The CDR3 DNA sequence: TGTGCCAGCAGCGGCCGGACAGGGCTTTCCGAAGCTTTCTTT.

The J gene is TRBJ2-7, the V gene TRBV6-2 or TRBV6-3; D remains ambiguous. Between the trimmed V and J ends, which lost 6 bases and 7 bases, there was a span of 19 bases. This CDR3 spans 14 amino acids. From germline, CDR1 is MNHEY and CDR2 SVGEGT. CDR3 sequence: CASSPLLPTEEQYV. The DNA of the CDR3 is TGTGCCAGCAGCCCACTACTCCCGACGGAAGAGCAGTACGTC.

The chain has TRBV19 and TRBJ2-5; no clear D gene. Germline assignment: CDR1 LNHDA and CDR2 SQIVND (reference sequence). The CDR3 covers 16 residues. The V end was cut by 3 bases, the J end by 4 bases, with 18 bases between. The DNA for the CDR3 is TGTGCCAGTAGTATGGTCGGAGAGTCCCTCCCAGAGACCCAGTACTTC. This sequence encodes CASSMVGESLPETQYF. Drawing the rest from reference TRBV19 and TRBJ2-5, the complete variable domain is DGGITQSPKYLFRKEGQNVTLSCEQNLNHDAMYWYRQDPGQGLRLIYYSQIVNDFQKGDIAEGYSVSREKKESFPLTVTSAQKNPTAFYLCASSMVGESLPETQYFGPGTRLLVL.

V and J are TRBV27 and TRBJ2-3, with 12 bases fitting TRBD2. The germline CDR1 and CDR2 sequences are MNHEY and SMNVEV (reference sequence). With 2 bases clipped from V and 0 bases from J, the junction kept 9 bases outside the gene matches. The CDR3 has 19 amino acids. CDR3 protein: CASSLGGLAGGPSTDTQYF. The CDR3 region has the DNA TGTGCCAGCAGTTTAGGCGGGCTAGCGGGGGGGCCGAGCACAGATACGCAGTATTTT.

This clonotype showed up just a few times. The rearrangement uses TRBV5-4 and TRBJ1-3; 9 bases fit TRBD1. Germline loops: CDR1 SGHNT, CDR2 YYREEE (reference sequence). This CDR3 has 18 residues. V was pared by 3 bases and J by 0 bases, with 10 bases of the junction left unmatched. In DNA, the CDR3 is TGTGCCAGCAGCTCGCCGGGACAGGGATTGAGCTCTGGAAACACCATATATTTT. Translated: CASSSPGQGLSSGNTIYF.

This clonotype was detected only a few times. The chain employs TRBV7-9 and TRBJ2-1, with D possibly being TRBD2 (5 bases). The CDR3 covers 11 residues. The V and J ends lost 5 bases and 14 bases respectively, with 13 bases between them. The germline gives CDR1 SEHNR, CDR2 FQNEAQ (reference sequence). The CDR3 DNA follows: TGTGCCAGCAGCCAAGACCGGGAAAAGTTCTTC. Residues: CASSQDREKFF. Full variable domain (outside the CDR3, taken from reference TRBV7-9 and TRBJ2-1): DTGVSQNPRHKITKRGQNVTFRCDPISEHNRLYWYRQTLGQGPEFLTYFQNEAQLEKSRLLSDRFSAERPKGSFSTLEIQRTEQGDSAMYLCASSQDREKFFGPGTRLTVL.

In this sample, this clonotype turned up a few times. The chain carries TRBV15 and TRBJ2-1; D may correspond to TRBD1 or TRBD2 (6 bases each). The CDR3 is 13 amino acids. From germline, CDR1 is LNHNV and CDR2 YYDKDF (reference sequence). V was shortened by 9 bases and J by 6 bases, with 15 bases between the two germline ends. This CDR3 is CATLAQGGNEQFF. As DNA, the CDR3 is TGTGCCACTCTAGCACAGGGAGGCAATGAGCAGTTCTTC.

This clonotype was recorded many times. One end of the junction does not line up with germline, which may come from a read error. This chain joins TRBV7-9 and TRBJ2-4; D may match TRBD1 or TRBD2 (5 bases each). Germline V gene lookup returns CDR1 SEHNR and CDR2 FQNEAQ (reference sequence). The CDR3 is 12 amino acids. This CDR3 is CASSNDRGPRDF. In DNA, the CDR3 is TGTGCCAGCAGCAACGACCGGGGTCCCAGGGACTTC.

CDR3 in DNA: TGTGCCAGCGGACCTAGTTCCAGGTGGAATGAGCAGTTCTTC. This sequence encodes CASGPSSRWNEQFF. The genes are TRBV27 and TRBJ2-1; D is undetermined. The CDR3 covers 14 residues. Germline V gene sequence: CDR1 MNHEY, CDR2 SMNVEV (reference sequence). The V end was cut by 8 bases, the J end by 7 bases, with 18 bases between.

The sample holds many counts of this clonotype. CDR3 DNA sequence: TGTGCCAGCAGCCACCTAACCCCGGGACAGGGGGACTATGGCTACACCTTC. It codes for CASSHLTPGQGDYGYTF. The chain carries TRBV7-2 and TRBJ1-2; TRBD1 agrees at 11 bases. This CDR3 contains 17 residues. The trim removed 5 bases at V and 3 bases at J, leaving 11 bases unmatched. Germline CDR1 is SGHTA and CDR2 is FQGNSA.

The table lists this clonotype with a few counts. The chain joins TRBV12-3 or TRBV12-4 to TRBJ2-5; TRBD1 might be the D (7 bases). The V end was cut by 6 bases, the J end by 5 bases, with 16 bases between. The CDR3 is 14 amino acids. The CDR3 sequence is CASSPEGAPETQYF. CDR3 sequence (DNA): TGTGCCAGCAGCCCGGAGGGGGCGCCGGAGACCCAGTACTTC.

This sequence joins TRBV6-1 and TRBJ1-1; perhaps TRBD1 as D (6 bases). Trimming took off 1 base at V and 7 bases at J, with 13 bases between the two ends. The CDR3 length is 14 residues. CDR1 MNHNS and CDR2 SASEGT come from the germline V gene. CDR3 sequence: CASSEGQGSDEAFF. CDR3 nucleotides: TGTGCCAGCAGTGAAGGGCAGGGGAGTGATGAAGCTTTCTTT.

This clonotype was counted ten times or more. The V call is TRBV27, the J call TRBJ2-1, with 11 bases identical to TRBD2. V trimming: 6 bases; J trimming: 4 bases; junction bases outside the gene matches: 8. Germline CDR1 is MNHEY and CDR2 is SMNVEV (reference sequence). The CDR3 runs to 16 residues. Written as DNA, the CDR3 is TGTGCCAGCAGCAGTCTAGCGGGGGGCGGATACAATGAGCAGTTCTTC. Translated: CASSSLAGGGYNEQFF.

This clonotype turned up a few times. This chain connects TRBV19 to TRBJ1-6, with TRBD1 identical over 7 bases. This CDR3 has 17 residues. V shed 9 bases and J 4 bases; nucleotides not matched to a gene: 15. The germline gives CDR1 LNHDA, CDR2 SQIVND (reference sequence). In DNA form, the CDR3 reads TGTGCCAGCCATGGGACAGCCATCCCCCGGTATAATTCACCCCTCCACTTT. It yields the protein CASHGTAIPRYNSPLHF.

The chain has TRBV11-2 and TRBJ2-3; 9 bases align to TRBD2. Per germline, CDR1 SGHAT and CDR2 FQNNGV. V lost 6 bases to trimming and J lost 5 bases; unmatched junction nucleotides: 12. CDR3 length: 16 amino acids. In DNA form, the CDR3 reads TGTGCCAGCAGTCCTCGGACTAGCGATCTCAGAGATACGCAGTATTTT. Translated: CASSPRTSDLRDTQYF.

This clonotype has a handful of counts. The chain combines TRBV5-4 with TRBJ2-3, with D unclear. In germline, CDR1 is SGHNT, CDR2 YYREEE (reference sequence). This CDR3 region has 15 residues. Trimming removed 3 bases at V and 1 base at J, with 12 bases between. This CDR3 reads CASSYMPSGTDTQYF. The CDR3 coding sequence is TGTGCCAGCAGCTACATGCCTTCGGGCACAGATACGCAGTATTTT.

The chain recombines TRBV5-6 with TRBJ2-1; D is unresolved. The germline gives CDR1 SGHDT, CDR2 YYEEEE. The CDR3 consists of 11 residues. Between the trimmed V and J ends, which lost 5 bases and 9 bases, there was a span of 9 bases. The CDR3 sequence is CASSGDSEQFF. Here the CDR3 DNA reads TGTGCCAGCAGTGGCGATAGTGAGCAGTTCTTC.

This chain uses TRBV12-3 or TRBV12-4 with TRBJ1-2; D perhaps matches TRBD1 (5 bases). This CDR3 contains 12 residues. V gave up 3 bases and J gave up 6 bases, with 8 bases separating them. The CDR3 spells CASSFRGDGYTF. DNA of the CDR3: TGTGCCAGCAGTTTTCGGGGGGATGGCTACACCTTC.

The rearrangement uses TRBV6-1 and TRBJ2-7; 10 nucleotides align to TRBD1. This CDR3 region has 20 residues. The J segment lost 2 bases and the V segment lost 6 bases, leaving 22 bases of the junction unmatched. Germline V CDR1 and CDR2: MNHNS, SASEGT. CDR3: CASSQVAGQGPYHTTYEQYV. Here the CDR3 DNA reads TGTGCCAGCAGCCAGGTCGCGGGACAGGGGCCCTATCACACCACCTACGAGCAGTACGTC.